This T cell receptor beta chain is drawn from a study of beta chain features in type 1 diabetes. Expressed TCRB transcripts got sequenced, as all isolated RNA was reverse transcribed. Some clones are missing from TCRdb's copy, which holds only in-frame ones; the method was immunoSEQ multiplex PCR. In the table there are almost 250,000 clones, roughly an eighth of which are singletons. A sort by CD45RO/CCR7/CD25/CD127/CD95/CD27 yielded CD4+ naive, central memory, regulatory and stem cell-like memory cells. Looked up from germline, CDR1 is LNHNV and CDR2 is YYDKDF (reference sequence). The CDR3 has 16 amino acids. V lost 3 bases, J lost 5 bases, and 10 bases stayed unmatched.

The sequence came from a woman aged 40 to 50 in good health. The chain uses TRBV15 and TRBJ2-7; 10 bases are shared with TRBD2. The sample consisted of naive CD4+ T cells from blood. The CDR3 nucleotides are TGTGCCACCAGCAGCGGGGGGCTAGCGGGGGCCCACGAGCAGTACTTC. This codes for CATSSGGLAGAHEQYF. Full variable domain (outside the CDR3, taken from reference TRBV15 and TRBJ2-7): DAMVIQNPRYQVTQFGKPVTLSCSQTLNHNVMYWYQQKSSQAPKLLFHYYDKDFNNEADTPDNFQSRRPNTSFCFLDIRSPGLGDTAMYLCATSSGGLAGAHEQYFGPGTRLTVT.